The clone carrying this T cell receptor (beta chain) was picked up many times. The antigen is undetermined. These data are taken from a study of molecular identifiers for immune sequencing clone quantification. Study results and caveats: Underestimation of highly expanded clone sizes could arise where identical TCR molecules share a barcode.

Previously described methods with listed TCR primers produced the bulk TCR libraries. Via MiXCR, TCRdb re-called the PCR reads, giving one row per CDR3 protein. The sample carries some 580,000 distinct CDR3 sequences, around 25% recorded once. This TCR was recovered from a human donor in good health. Some libraries in this study had Jurkat cell RNA spiked in. The sequenced material came from naive CD8+ T cells from blood, with Jurkat cell RNA spiked in. Subset noted: FACS-sorted CD8+CD4-CCR7+CD45RA+ naive T cells.

The CDR3 reads CASSPLRGATQHF. The CDR3 DNA follows: TGTGCCAGCAGCCCGCTCAGGGGCGCGACCCAGCATTTT. The rearrangement uses TRBV5-5 and TRBJ1-5; the D gene is possibly TRBD1 (6 bases). Germline V CDR1 and CDR2: SGHKS, YYEKEE (reference sequence). V shed 4 bases and J shed 11 bases, with 16 bases lying between them. This CDR3 is built from 13 residues.